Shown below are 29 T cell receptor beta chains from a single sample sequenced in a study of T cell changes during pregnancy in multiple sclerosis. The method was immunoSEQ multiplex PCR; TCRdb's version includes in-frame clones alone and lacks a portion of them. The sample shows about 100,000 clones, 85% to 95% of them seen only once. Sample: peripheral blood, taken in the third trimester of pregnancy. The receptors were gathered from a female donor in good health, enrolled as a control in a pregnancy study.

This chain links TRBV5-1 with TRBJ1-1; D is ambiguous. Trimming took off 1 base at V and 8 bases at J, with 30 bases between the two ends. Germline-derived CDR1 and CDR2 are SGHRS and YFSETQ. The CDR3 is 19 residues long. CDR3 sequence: CASSLSDSIGSWGVAEAFF. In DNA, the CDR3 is TGCGCCAGCAGCTTGTCGGACTCTATAGGGTCATGGGGTGTTGCAGAAGCTTTCTTT.

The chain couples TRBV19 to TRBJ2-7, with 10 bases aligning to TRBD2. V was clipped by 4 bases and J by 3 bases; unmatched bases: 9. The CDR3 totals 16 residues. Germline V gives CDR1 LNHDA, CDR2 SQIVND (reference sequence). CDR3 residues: CASSTWTSGHDYEQYF. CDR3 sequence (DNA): TGTGCCAGTAGTACCTGGACTAGCGGTCATGACTACGAGCAGTACTTC.

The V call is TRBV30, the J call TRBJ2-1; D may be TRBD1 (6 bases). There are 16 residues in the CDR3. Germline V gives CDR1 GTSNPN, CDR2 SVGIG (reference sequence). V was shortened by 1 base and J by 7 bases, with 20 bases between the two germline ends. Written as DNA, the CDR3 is TGTGCCTGGAGTGGACCAGGGGTTAGAAGGGGGAATGAGCAGTTCTTC. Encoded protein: CAWSGPGVRRGNEQFF.

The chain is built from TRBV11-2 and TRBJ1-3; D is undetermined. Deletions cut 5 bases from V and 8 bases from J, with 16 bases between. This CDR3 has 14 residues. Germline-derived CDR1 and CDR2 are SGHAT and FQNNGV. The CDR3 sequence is CASSRNNPRDTIYF. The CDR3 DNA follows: TGTGCCAGCAGCCGAAATAACCCTCGGGACACCATATATTTT.

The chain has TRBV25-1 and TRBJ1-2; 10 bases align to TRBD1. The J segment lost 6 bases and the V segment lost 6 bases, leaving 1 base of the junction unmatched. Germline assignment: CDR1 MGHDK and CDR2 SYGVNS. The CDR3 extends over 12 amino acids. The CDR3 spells CASRGQGNGYTF. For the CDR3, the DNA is TGTGCCAGCAGGGGACAGGGGAATGGCTACACCTTC.

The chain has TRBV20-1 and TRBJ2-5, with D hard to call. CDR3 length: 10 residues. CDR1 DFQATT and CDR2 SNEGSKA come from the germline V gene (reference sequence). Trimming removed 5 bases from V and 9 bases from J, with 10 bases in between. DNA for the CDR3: TGCAGTGCTTGGCTCGGGTCCCAGTACTTC. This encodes CSAWLGSQYF.

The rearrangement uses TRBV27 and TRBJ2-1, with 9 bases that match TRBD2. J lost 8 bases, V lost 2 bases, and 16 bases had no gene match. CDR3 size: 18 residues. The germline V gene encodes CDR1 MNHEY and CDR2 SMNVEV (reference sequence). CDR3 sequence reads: CASSLLWAGGGASDEQFF. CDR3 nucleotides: TGTGCCAGCAGTTTACTTTGGGCAGGCGGGGGGGCTTCGGATGAGCAGTTCTTC.

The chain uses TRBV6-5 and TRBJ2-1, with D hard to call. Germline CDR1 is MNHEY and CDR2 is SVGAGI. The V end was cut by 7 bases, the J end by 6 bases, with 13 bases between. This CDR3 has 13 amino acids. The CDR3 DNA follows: TGTGCCAGCAAATTTGGCGGAGCCAATGAGCAGTTCTTC. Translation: CASKFGGANEQFF.

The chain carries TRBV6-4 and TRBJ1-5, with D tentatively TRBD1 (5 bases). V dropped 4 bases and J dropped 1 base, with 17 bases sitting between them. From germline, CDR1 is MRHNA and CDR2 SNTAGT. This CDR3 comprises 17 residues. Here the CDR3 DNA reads TGTGCCAGCAGTGGTCCCCAGGGCCCGAGGAGCAATCAGCCCCAGCATTTT. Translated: CASSGPQGPRSNQPQHF.

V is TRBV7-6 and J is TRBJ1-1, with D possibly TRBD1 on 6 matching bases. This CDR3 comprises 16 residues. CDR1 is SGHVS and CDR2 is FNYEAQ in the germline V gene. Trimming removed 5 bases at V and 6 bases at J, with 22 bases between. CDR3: CASSRHREVKGPEAFF. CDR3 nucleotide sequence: TGTGCCAGCAGCCGACACAGGGAAGTTAAAGGGCCTGAAGCTTTCTTT.

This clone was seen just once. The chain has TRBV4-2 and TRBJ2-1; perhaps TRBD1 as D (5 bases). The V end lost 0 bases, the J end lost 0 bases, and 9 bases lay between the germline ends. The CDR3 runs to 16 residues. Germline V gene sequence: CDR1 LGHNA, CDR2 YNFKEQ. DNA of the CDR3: TGTGCCAGCAGCCAAGAGCAAGGGGCCTCCTACAATGAGCAGTTCTTC. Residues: CASSQEQGASYNEQFF.

In DNA, the CDR3 is TGTGCCAGCAGCCAAGGACAGGCGTTATACAATGAGCAGTTCTTC. It encodes CASSQGQALYNEQFF. The chain links TRBV13 to TRBJ2-1; 7 bases map to TRBD1. CDR1 and CDR2 from the germline V gene are PRHDT and FYEKMQ (reference sequence). The CDR3 spans 15 residues. Trimming cost V 5 bases and J 4 bases; bases outside gene matches: 8.

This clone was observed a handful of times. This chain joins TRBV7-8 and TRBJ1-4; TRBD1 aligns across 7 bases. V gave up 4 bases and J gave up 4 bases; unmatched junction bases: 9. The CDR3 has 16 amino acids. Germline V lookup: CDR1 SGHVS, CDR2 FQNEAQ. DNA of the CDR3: TGTGCCAGCAGCTCTTACCCGACAGGGAGTAATGAAAAACTGTTTTTT. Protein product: CASSSYPTGSNEKLFF.

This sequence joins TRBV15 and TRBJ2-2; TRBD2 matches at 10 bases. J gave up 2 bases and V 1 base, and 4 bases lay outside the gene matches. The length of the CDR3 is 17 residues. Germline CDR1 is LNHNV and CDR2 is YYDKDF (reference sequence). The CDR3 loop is CATSRVAGGVNTGELFF. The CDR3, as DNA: TGTGCCACCAGCAGAGTAGCGGGGGGAGTCAACACCGGGGAGCTGTTTTTT. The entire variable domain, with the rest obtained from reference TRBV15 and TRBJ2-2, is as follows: DAMVIQNPRYQVTQFGKPVTLSCSQTLNHNVMYWYQQKSSQAPKLLFHYYDKDFNNEADTPDNFQSRRPNTSFCFLDIRSPGLGDTAMYLCATSRVAGGVNTGELFFGEGSRLTVL.

The DNA for the CDR3 is TGTGCCAGCAGCTTAAATCGCGGGGCGGCGAGCACAGATACGCAGTATTTT. This gives the protein CASSLNRGAASTDTQYF. The chain uses TRBV7-3 and TRBJ2-3; D may be TRBD2 (6 bases). This CDR3 has 17 residues. The germline V gene has CDR1 SGHTA and CDR2 FQGTGA. Deletions cut 1 base from V and 0 bases from J, with 14 bases between.

The CDR3 sequence: CASSYSRGGWTYEQYF. In DNA, the CDR3 is TGTGCCAGCAGTTACTCCAGGGGTGGGTGGACCTACGAGCAGTACTTC. The rearrangement links TRBV6-5 to TRBJ2-7; possible D gene TRBD1, 6 bases. Germline V lookup: CDR1 MNHEY, CDR2 SVGAGI. This CDR3 contains 16 residues. The V and J ends lost 0 bases and 2 bases respectively, with 14 bases between them.

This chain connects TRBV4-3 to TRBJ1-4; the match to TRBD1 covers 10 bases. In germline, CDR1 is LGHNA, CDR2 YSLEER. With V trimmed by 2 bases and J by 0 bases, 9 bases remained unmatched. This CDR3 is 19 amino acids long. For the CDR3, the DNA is TGCGCCAGCAGCCAATCCGGGACAGGGGTTACTGCAACTAATGAAAAACTGTTTTTT. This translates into CASSQSGTGVTATNEKLFF.

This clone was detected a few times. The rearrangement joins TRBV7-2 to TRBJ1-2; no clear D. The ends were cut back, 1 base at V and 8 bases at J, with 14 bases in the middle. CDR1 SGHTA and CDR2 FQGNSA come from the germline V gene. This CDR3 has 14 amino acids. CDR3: CASSLGGAARGYTF. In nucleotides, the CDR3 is TGTGCCAGCAGCTTAGGTGGAGCCGCCCGGGGCTACACCTTC.

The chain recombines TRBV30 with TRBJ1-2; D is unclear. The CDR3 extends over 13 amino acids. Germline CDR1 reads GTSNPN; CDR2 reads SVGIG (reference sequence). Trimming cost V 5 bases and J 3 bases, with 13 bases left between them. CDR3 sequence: CAWGVGADYGYTF. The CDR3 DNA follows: TGTGCCTGGGGAGTGGGAGCGGACTATGGCTACACCTTC. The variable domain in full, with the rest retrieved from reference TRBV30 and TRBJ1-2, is SQTIHQWPATLVQPVGSPLSLECTVEGTSNPNLYWYRQAAGRGLQLLFYSVGIGQISSEVPQNLSASRPQDRQFILSSKKLLLSDSGFYLCAWGVGADYGYTFGSGTRLTVV.

CDR3 nucleotide sequence: TGTGCCAGCAGCGGAGGACAGGTCGTCGACGAGCAGTACTTC. Amino acid sequence: CASSGGQVVDEQYF. The chain employs TRBV7-9 and TRBJ2-7, with 7 bases lining up with TRBD1. V lost 5 bases and J lost 5; bases outside the gene matches: 9. In germline, CDR1 is SEHNR, CDR2 FQNEAQ (reference sequence). The CDR3 loop spans 14 amino acids.

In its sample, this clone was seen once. The CDR3 nucleotides are TGTGCCAGCAGTGCCGCGTCCAACAGGGGTGCTCACACCTTC. Translation gives CASSAASNRGAHTF. This chain connects TRBV27 to TRBJ1-2, with TRBD1 matching 7 bases. The CDR3 runs to 14 residues. Germline CDR1 reads MNHEY; CDR2 reads SMNVEV (reference sequence). Losses at the gene ends were 5 bases for V and 12 bases for J; bases not matched to a gene: 15.

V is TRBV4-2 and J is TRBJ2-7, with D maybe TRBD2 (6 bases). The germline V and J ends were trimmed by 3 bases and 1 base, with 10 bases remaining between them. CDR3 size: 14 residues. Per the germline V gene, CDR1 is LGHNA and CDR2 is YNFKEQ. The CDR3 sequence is CASSHPGESYEQYF. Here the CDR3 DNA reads TGTGCCAGCAGCCATCCGGGGGAATCCTACGAGCAGTACTTC.

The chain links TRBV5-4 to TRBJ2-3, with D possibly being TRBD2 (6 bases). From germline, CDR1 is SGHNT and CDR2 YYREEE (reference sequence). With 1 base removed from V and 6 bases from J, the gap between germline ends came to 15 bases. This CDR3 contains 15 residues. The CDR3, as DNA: TGTGCCAGCAGCTTGTCGTCGGGGGTGGGGGATACGCAGTATTTT. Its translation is CASSLSSGVGDTQYF.

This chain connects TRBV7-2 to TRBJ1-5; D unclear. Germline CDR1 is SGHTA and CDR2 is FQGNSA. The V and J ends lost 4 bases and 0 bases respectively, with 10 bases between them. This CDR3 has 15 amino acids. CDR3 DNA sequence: TGTGCCAGCAGCTCTACGGGGTCTAGCAATCAGCCCCAGCATTTT. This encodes CASSSTGSSNQPQHF. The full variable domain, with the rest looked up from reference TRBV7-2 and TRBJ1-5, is GAGVSQSPSNKVTEKGKDVELRCDPISGHTALYWYRQSLGQGLEFLIYFQGNSAPDKSGLPSDRFSAERTGGSVSTLTIQRTQQEDSAVYLCASSSTGSSNQPQHFGDGTRLSIL.

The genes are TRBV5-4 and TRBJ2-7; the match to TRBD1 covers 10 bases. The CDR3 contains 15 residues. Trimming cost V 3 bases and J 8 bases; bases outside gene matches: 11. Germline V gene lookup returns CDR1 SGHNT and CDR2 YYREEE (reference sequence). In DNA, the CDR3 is TGTGCCAGCAGCTCCGGACCCGGGACAGGGGACCAGCAGTACTTC. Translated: CASSSGPGTGDQQYF.

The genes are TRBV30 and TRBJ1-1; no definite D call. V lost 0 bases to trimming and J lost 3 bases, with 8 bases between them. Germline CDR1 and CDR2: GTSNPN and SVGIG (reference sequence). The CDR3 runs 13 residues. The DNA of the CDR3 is TGTGCCTGGAGTGTACTCACAGACACTGAAGCTTTCTTT. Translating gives CAWSVLTDTEAFF.

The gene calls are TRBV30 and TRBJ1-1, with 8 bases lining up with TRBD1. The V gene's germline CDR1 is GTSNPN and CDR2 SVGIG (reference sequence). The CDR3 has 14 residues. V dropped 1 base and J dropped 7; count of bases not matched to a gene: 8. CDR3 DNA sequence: TGTGCCTGGAGTGGGACAGGGAAGTTTGGTGAAGCTTTCTTT. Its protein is CAWSGTGKFGEAFF.

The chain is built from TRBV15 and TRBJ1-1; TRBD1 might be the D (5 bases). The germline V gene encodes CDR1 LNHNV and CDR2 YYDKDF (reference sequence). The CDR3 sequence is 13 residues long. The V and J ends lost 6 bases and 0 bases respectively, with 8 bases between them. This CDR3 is CATRETVNTEAFF. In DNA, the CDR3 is TGTGCCACCAGGGAGACAGTGAACACTGAAGCTTTCTTT.

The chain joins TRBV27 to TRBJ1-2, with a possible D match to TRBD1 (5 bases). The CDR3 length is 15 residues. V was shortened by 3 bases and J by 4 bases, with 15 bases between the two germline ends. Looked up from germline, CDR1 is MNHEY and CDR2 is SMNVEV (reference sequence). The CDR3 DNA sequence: TGTGCCAGCAGTTTTGGGGGGACTGAGGGCTATGGCTACACCTTC. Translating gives CASSFGGTEGYGYTF.